Below, 29 T cell receptor beta chains from the same sample are listed, as sequenced in a study of blood T cell repertoires in COVID-19. Sequenced by immunoSEQ multiplex PCR; TCRdb stores in-frame clones only, minus some. Counted here are more than 350,000 clones, around nine tenths occurring once; the ten biggest clones make up about 10%. Sequenced sample: PBMCs or T cells enriched from blood (not recorded which). The receptors shown here come from a woman between 45 and 65 years old who had recovered from COVID-19.

This chain uses TRBV5-1 with TRBJ1-2; D is ambiguous. V dropped 2 bases and J dropped 8 bases, with 10 bases sitting between them. This CDR3 is 12 amino acids long. From germline, CDR1 is SGHRS and CDR2 YFSETQ. CDR3 loop: CASSFDQRGYTF. In DNA form, the CDR3 reads TGCGCCAGCAGCTTCGATCAGCGAGGCTACACCTTC.

The V call is TRBV2, the J call TRBJ1-2; D not resolved. The CDR3 runs 13 residues. Trimming took off 3 bases at V and 8 bases at J, with 13 bases between the two ends. The V gene's germline CDR1 is SNHLY and CDR2 FYNNEI. This CDR3 reads CASSETPAGGYTF. The DNA for the CDR3 is TGTGCCAGCAGTGAGACCCCGGCGGGCGGCTACACCTTC.

J is TRBJ1-3 and V is TRBV6-1; D unclear. The CDR3 has 17 residues. Trimming left V 3 bases short and J 0 bases short, with 15 bases between. CDR1 MNHNS and CDR2 SASEGT come from the germline V gene. The DNA of the CDR3 is TGTGCCAGCAGTGATGATCCAGGATGGCACTCTGGAAACACCATATATTTT. This encodes CASSDDPGWHSGNTIYF.

This clone was seen only a few times. The rearrangement uses TRBV6-5 and TRBJ1-1; 7 bases match TRBD1. Germline loops: CDR1 MNHEY, CDR2 SVGAGI. The CDR3 contains 15 residues. V lost 5 bases, J lost 2 bases, and 8 bases stayed unmatched. The CDR3 DNA is TGTGCCAGCAGTACCCTCGGGACAGTTAACACTGAAGCTTTCTTT. As protein: CASSTLGTVNTEAFF.

This sequence joins TRBV5-1 and TRBJ2-3; maybe TRBD2 (6 bases). The germline V gene has CDR1 SGHRS and CDR2 YFSETQ. This CDR3 is built from 15 residues. The V end was cut by 5 bases, the J end by 1 base, with 14 bases between. CDR3 nucleotide sequence: TGCGCCAGCAGTTATGGGGCTAGCGGCACAGATACGCAGTATTTT. It codes for CASSYGASGTDTQYF.

This chain connects TRBV15 to TRBJ1-2, with TRBD1 matching 8 bases. V trimming: 0 bases; J trimming: 5 bases; junction bases outside the gene matches: 8. Germline assignment: CDR1 LNHNV and CDR2 YYDKDF (reference sequence). The CDR3 has 16 amino acids. The CDR3 sequence is CATSRDFQQGGYGYTF. CDR3 sequence (DNA): TGTGCCACCAGCAGAGACTTCCAACAGGGGGGGTATGGCTACACCTTC.

This chain links TRBV5-5 with TRBJ1-4; the D gene is possibly TRBD1 (5 bases). Germline CDR1 is SGHKS and CDR2 is YYEKEE (reference sequence). The CDR3 is 16 residues long. Trimming removed 0 bases from V and 8 bases from J, with 17 bases in between. The CDR3 coding sequence is TGTGCCAGCAGCTTGGATGGCGGGACGGTCACGGAAAAACTGTTTTTT. Its protein product is CASSLDGGTVTEKLFF.

This clone was observed once. The V gene is TRBV28, the J gene TRBJ1-5, with D possibly matching TRBD1 (6 bases). From germline, CDR1 is MDHEN and CDR2 SYDVKM. V dropped 3 bases and J dropped 7 bases, with 16 bases sitting between them. The CDR3 loop spans 15 amino acids. Here the CDR3 reads CASSFPQGLGQPQHF. DNA for the CDR3: TGTGCCAGCAGTTTCCCACAGGGCTTGGGGCAGCCCCAGCATTTT.

CDR3 in amino acids: CASSPRDRLLNYGYTF. Here the CDR3 DNA reads TGTGCCAGCAGCCCTAGGGACAGACTACTTAACTATGGCTACACCTTC. The rearrangement uses TRBV9 and TRBJ1-2; 7 positions match TRBD1. Germline V lookup: CDR1 SGDLS, CDR2 YYNGEE. V was clipped by 4 bases and J by 1 base; unmatched bases: 10. The CDR3 runs 16 residues. The whole variable domain, filled in from reference TRBV9 and TRBJ1-2, reads DSGVTQTPKHLITATGQRVTLRCSPRSGDLSVYWYQQSLDQGLQFLIQYYNGEERAKGNILERFSAQQFPDLHSELNLSSLELGDSALYFCASSPRDRLLNYGYTFGSGTRLTVV.

V and J are TRBV27 and TRBJ1-6; maybe TRBD1 (6 bases). Germline CDR1 reads MNHEY; CDR2 reads SMNVEV (reference sequence). CDR3 length: 16 amino acids. Trimming removed 0 bases from V and 10 bases from J, with 16 bases in between. In DNA, the CDR3 is TGTGCCAGCAGTTTATCGAAGTCACAGGGCGGATCACCCCTCCACTTT. Translated: CASSLSKSQGGSPLHF.

The J gene is TRBJ1-2, the V gene TRBV4-1; D might be TRBD1 (6 bases). Trimming took off 0 bases at V and 0 bases at J, with 17 bases between the two ends. The CDR3 contains 18 residues. Germline V gene lookup returns CDR1 MGHRA and CDR2 YSYEKL. The CDR3 protein is CASSQERFWDTANYGYTF. CDR3 nucleotides: TGCGCCAGCAGCCAAGAGAGGTTCTGGGACACAGCTAACTATGGCTACACCTTC.

The chain is built from TRBV7-2 and TRBJ2-7, with 8 bases matching TRBD1. The CDR3 length is 14 residues. With 4 bases clipped from V and 3 bases from J, the junction kept 5 bases outside the gene matches. Germline V gene sequence: CDR1 SGHTA, CDR2 FQGNSA. This chain's CDR3 is CASSSRTGSYEQYF. The CDR3 bases are TGTGCCAGCAGCTCTCGGACAGGGAGCTACGAGCAGTACTTC.

The chain employs TRBV5-1 and TRBJ1-1, with a tentative D call TRBD1 (6 bases). V gave up 0 bases and J gave up 6 bases, with 12 bases separating them. The CDR3 length is 14 residues. Looked up from germline, CDR1 is SGHRS and CDR2 is YFSETQ. The CDR3 region is CASSLETGISEAFF. The DNA of the CDR3 is TGCGCCAGCAGCTTGGAGACAGGTATCTCTGAAGCTTTCTTT. Drawing the rest from reference TRBV5-1 and TRBJ1-1, the complete variable domain is KAGVTQTPRYLIKTRGQQVTLSCSPISGHRSVSWYQQTPGQGLQFLFEYFSETQRNKGNFPGRFSGRQFSNSRSEMNVSTLELGDSALYLCASSLETGISEAFFGQGTRLTVV.

The chain recombines TRBV9 with TRBJ2-5, with D maybe TRBD1 (5 bases). Germline CDR1 SGDLS, CDR2 YYNGEE. The CDR3 is 13 residues long. Trimming removed 0 bases at V and 2 bases at J, with 5 bases between. The CDR3 sequence: CASSVGQQETQYF. The DNA for the CDR3 is TGTGCCAGCAGCGTAGGACAGCAAGAGACCCAGTACTTC.

This clone was counted a single time. The chain has TRBV6-5 and TRBJ1-1; D may be TRBD1 (6 bases). Deletions cut 6 bases from V and 9 bases from J, with 14 bases between. Germline V gene lookup returns CDR1 MNHEY and CDR2 SVGAGI. The CDR3 extends over 12 amino acids. As DNA, the CDR3 is TGTGCCAGCAGAGCCCAACAGGGTAAAGCTTTCTTT. This encodes CASRAQQGKAFF.

The chain employs TRBV4-2 and TRBJ2-5, with D perhaps matching TRBD2 (5 bases). Germline CDR1 reads LGHNA; CDR2 reads YNFKEQ. The CDR3 spans 13 residues. V was trimmed by 0 bases and J by 7 bases, leaving 9 bases between them. CDR3 sequence reads: CASSQDLAGTQYF. CDR3 in DNA: TGTGCCAGCAGCCAAGACTTGGCGGGGACCCAGTACTTC.

The chain recombines TRBV5-1 with TRBJ1-2; 8 bases line up with TRBD1. This CDR3 has 15 residues. Germline CDR1 is SGHRS and CDR2 is YFSETQ. J gave up 6 bases and V 2 bases, and 9 bases lay outside the gene matches. The DNA of the CDR3 is TGCGCCAGCAGCTTTACTACAGGGGGAGCGGATGGCTACACCTTC. Its translation: CASSFTTGGADGYTF.

J is TRBJ1-1 and V is TRBV7-6, with unresolved D. V shed 1 base and J shed 1 base, with 4 bases lying between them. The length of the CDR3 is 13 residues. The germline V gene encodes CDR1 SGHVS and CDR2 FNYEAQ. Written as DNA, the CDR3 is TGTGCCAGCAGCTTAGGACAGAACACTGAAGCTTTCTTT. Its protein product is CASSLGQNTEAFF.

The V call is TRBV27, the J call TRBJ1-5; tentatively, D is TRBD1 (6 bases). Trimming removed 3 bases from V and 2 bases from J, with 11 bases in between. Per germline, CDR1 MNHEY and CDR2 SMNVEV (reference sequence). This CDR3 spans 15 amino acids. Here the CDR3 reads CASSFLGGGNQPQHF. CDR3 DNA sequence: TGTGCCAGCAGTTTCCTAGGGGGGGGCAATCAGCCCCAGCATTTT.

The V gene is TRBV29-1, the J gene TRBJ2-2, with 8 bases identical to TRBD1. In germline, CDR1 is SQVTM, CDR2 ANQGSEA. V was pared by 5 bases and J by 5 bases, with 4 bases of the junction left unmatched. This CDR3 has 13 residues. CDR3: CSVRQGMTGELFF. In DNA, the CDR3 is TGCAGCGTTCGACAGGGGATGACCGGGGAGCTGTTTTTT.

The J gene is TRBJ2-7, the V gene TRBV28; TRBD1 matches at 7 bases. Trimming removed 8 bases from V and 2 bases from J; junction bases left unmatched: 9. The CDR3 spans 14 residues. CDR1 MDHEN and CDR2 SYDVKM come from the germline V gene. The CDR3 reads CASASAGGAYEQYF. CDR3 bases: TGTGCCAGCGCGAGTGCAGGGGGAGCCTACGAGCAGTACTTC. The whole variable domain, filled in from reference TRBV28 and TRBJ2-7, reads DVKVTQSSRYLVKRTGEKVFLECVQDMDHENMFWYRQDPGLGLRLIYFSYDVKMKEKGDIPEGYSVSREKKERFSLILESASTNQTSMYLCASASAGGAYEQYFGPGTRLTVT.

The rearrangement links TRBV11-3 to TRBJ2-2; D is perhaps TRBD2 (6 bases). The V gene lost 2 bases and the J gene lost 1 base, with 11 bases spanning the gap. The CDR3 loop spans 16 amino acids. Looked up from germline, CDR1 is SGHNT and CDR2 is YENEEA. CDR3 protein: CASSLMGGLNTGELFF. DNA of the CDR3: TGTGCCAGCAGCTTAATGGGGGGTTTGAACACCGGGGAGCTGTTTTTT.

This chain joins TRBV27 and TRBJ2-1, with 9 bases identical to TRBD2. Unmatched junction bases numbered 7, after V lost 5 bases and J lost 2 bases. Germline CDR1 is MNHEY and CDR2 is SMNVEV (reference sequence). The CDR3 loop spans 16 amino acids. The CDR3 DNA reads as TGTGCCAGCAGTATCCATAGCGGGGGTACCTACAATGAGCAGTTCTTC. Its translation: CASSIHSGGTYNEQFF.

The chain combines TRBV3-1 (or the pseudogene TRBV3-2) with TRBJ1-6; the match to TRBD1 covers 8 bases. CDR3 size: 15 residues. The V gene end was trimmed by 4 bases and the J gene end by 7 bases; junction bases not matched to a gene: 6. Germline CDR1 LGHDT, CDR2 YNNKEL (reference sequence). CDR3 nucleotide sequence: TGTGCCAGCAGCCTGGGGACAGGAGGAAATTCACCCCTCCACTTT. This gives the protein CASSLGTGGNSPLHF.

The chain joins TRBV27 to TRBJ1-4, with D tentatively TRBD1 (6 bases). V was clipped by 6 bases and J by 5 bases, with 13 bases between them. The V gene's germline CDR1 is MNHEY and CDR2 SMNVEV (reference sequence). CDR3 length: 14 amino acids. CDR3 DNA sequence: TGTGCCAGCAGAACGACAGGTAGAAATGAAAAACTGTTTTTT. It is translated as CASRTTGRNEKLFF.

This chain uses TRBV4-2 with TRBJ2-1; 10 bases align to TRBD2. The CDR3 is 16 amino acids. Germline lookup yields CDR1 LGHNA and CDR2 YNFKEQ. V shed 0 bases, J shed 5 bases, and the junction held 4 bases outside the gene matches. CDR3 nucleotides: TGTGCCAGCAGCCAAGAACTACTAGCGGGGAACAATGAGCAGTTCTTC. It specifies CASSQELLAGNNEQFF.

V usage is TRBV2 and J usage is TRBJ1-4, with D possibly TRBD1 on 6 matching bases. Germline CDR1 and CDR2: SNHLY and FYNNEI. This CDR3 contains 14 residues. The V and J ends lost 6 bases and 7 bases respectively, with 15 bases between them. In DNA form, the CDR3 reads TGTGCCAGCAGCGACAGGATGCGGAGTGAAAAACTGTTTTTT. This encodes CASSDRMRSEKLFF.

The V and J genes are TRBV28 and TRBJ2-1; TRBD2 is a possible D gene (5 bases). Trimming stripped 4 bases from V and 8 bases from J, with 18 bases between. Germline-derived CDR1 and CDR2 are MDHEN and SYDVKM. This CDR3 is built from 15 residues. The DNA of the CDR3 is TGTGCCAGCAGTTCCACCTATCGGGGTTTTGATGAGCAGTTCTTC. Encoded protein: CASSSTYRGFDEQFF.

V and J are TRBV6-5 and TRBJ2-7; TRBD1 aligns across 8 bases. There are 16 residues in the CDR3. The germline gives CDR1 MNHEY, CDR2 SVGAGI. Unmatched junction bases numbered 9, after V lost 2 bases and J lost 3 bases. The CDR3 sequence is CASSYATTGVNYEQYF. The CDR3 region has the DNA TGTGCCAGCAGTTACGCCACGACAGGGGTCAACTACGAGCAGTACTTC.